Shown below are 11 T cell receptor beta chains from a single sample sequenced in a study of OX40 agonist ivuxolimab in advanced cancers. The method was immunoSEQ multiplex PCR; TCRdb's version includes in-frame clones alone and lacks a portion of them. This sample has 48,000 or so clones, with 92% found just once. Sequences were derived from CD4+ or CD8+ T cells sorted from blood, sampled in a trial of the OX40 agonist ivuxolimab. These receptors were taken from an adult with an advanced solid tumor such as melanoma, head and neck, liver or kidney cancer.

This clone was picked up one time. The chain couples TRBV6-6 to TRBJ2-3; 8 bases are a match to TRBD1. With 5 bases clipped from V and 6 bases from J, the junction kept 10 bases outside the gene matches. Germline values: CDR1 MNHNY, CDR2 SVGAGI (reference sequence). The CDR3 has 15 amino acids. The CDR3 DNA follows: TGTGCCAGCAGTGGTCCGGACAGGGCGAAGGATACGCAGTATTTT. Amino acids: CASSGPDRAKDTQYF.

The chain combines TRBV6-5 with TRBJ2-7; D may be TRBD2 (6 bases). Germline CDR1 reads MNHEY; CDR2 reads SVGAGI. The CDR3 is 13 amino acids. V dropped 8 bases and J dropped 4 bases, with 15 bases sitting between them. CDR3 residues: CASARDFQYEQYV. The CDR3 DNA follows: TGTGCCAGCGCGCGGGACTTCCAATACGAGCAGTACGTC.

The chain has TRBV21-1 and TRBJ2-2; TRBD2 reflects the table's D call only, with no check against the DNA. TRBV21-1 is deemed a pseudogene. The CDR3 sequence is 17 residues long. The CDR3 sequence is CASSPPGCREDTGELFF. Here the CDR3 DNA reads TGTGCCAGCAGCCCCCCGGGATGCAGGGAGGACACCGGGGAGCTGTTTTTT.

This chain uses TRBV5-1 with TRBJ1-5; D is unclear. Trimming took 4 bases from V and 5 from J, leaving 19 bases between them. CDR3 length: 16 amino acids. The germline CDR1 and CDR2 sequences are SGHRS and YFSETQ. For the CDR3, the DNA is TGCGCCAGCAGCGTTGTGACCTCCAGCGTCGATCAGCCCCAGCATTTT. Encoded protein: CASSVVTSSVDQPQHF.

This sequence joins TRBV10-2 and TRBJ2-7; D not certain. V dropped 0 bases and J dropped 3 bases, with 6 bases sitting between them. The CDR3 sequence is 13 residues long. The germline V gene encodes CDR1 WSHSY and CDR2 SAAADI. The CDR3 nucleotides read TGCGCCAGCAGTGAGTCGAGAGTCTACGAGCAGTACGTC. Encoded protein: CASSESRVYEQYV.

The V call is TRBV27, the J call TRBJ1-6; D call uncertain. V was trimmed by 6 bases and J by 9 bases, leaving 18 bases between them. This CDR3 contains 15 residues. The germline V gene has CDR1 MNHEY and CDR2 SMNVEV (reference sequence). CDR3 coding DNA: TGTGCCAGCAGCCTTACTCCGGACTCCAGTTCACCCCTCCACTTT. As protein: CASSLTPDSSSPLHF.

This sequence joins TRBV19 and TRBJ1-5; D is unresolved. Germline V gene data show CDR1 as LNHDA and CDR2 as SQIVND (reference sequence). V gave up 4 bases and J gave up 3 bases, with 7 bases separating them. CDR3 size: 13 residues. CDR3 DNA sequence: TGTGCCAGTAGTACAGGCTTCAATCAGCCCCAGCATTTT. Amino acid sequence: CASSTGFNQPQHF.

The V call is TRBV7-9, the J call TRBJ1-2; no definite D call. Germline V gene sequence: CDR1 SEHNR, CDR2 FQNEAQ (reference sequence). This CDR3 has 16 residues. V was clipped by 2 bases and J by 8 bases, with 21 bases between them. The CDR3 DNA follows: TGTGCCAGCAGCTTATTGGACTTAGAGGAGGCCGGGGGCTACACCTTC. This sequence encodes CASSLLDLEEAGGYTF.

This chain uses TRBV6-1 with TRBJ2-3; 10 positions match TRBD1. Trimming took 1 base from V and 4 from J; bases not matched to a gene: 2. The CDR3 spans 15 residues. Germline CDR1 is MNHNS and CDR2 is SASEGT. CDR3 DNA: TGTGCCAGCAGTGAAGACGGGACAGGGGCAGATACGCAGTATTTT. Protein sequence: CASSEDGTGADTQYF.

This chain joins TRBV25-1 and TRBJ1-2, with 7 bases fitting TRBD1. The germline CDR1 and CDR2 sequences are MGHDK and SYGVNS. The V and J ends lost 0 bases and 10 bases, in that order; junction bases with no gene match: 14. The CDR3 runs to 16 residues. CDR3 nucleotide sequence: TGTGCCAGCAGTGAATATATGGGGACAGCTTCTAAAGACTACACCTTC. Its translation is CASSEYMGTASKDYTF.

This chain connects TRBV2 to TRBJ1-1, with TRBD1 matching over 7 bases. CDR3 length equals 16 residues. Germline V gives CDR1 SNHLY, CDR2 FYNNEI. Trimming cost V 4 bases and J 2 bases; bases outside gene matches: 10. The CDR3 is CASSAPPGQRNTEAFF. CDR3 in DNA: TGTGCCAGCAGTGCGCCCCCGGGACAGAGAAACACTGAAGCTTTCTTT.